This T cell receptor (beta chain) is from a study of blood T cell repertoires in COVID-19. Across the study: Samples of COVID-19 (acute and convalescent) were obtained from the United States, Italy and Spain. PBMCs, B-cell-depleted T cells, or T cells provided the cDNA or gDNA that made up the material.

Patients of the Seattle cohort, enrolled during active infection, were followed longitudinally. The authors' processing: Amplifying reference gene primers gave estimates of nucleated cell counts. The repertoire was sequenced with immunoSEQ multiplex PCR; TCRdb's copy has only in-frame clones and lacks some. The V and J calls and clone size come from that table; D and trimming were worked out from the DNA. Here the sample spans roughly 410,000 clones, about 87% being singletons. The sample taken for sequencing was peripheral blood. The source of this sequence is a woman aged 55-69 years with COVID-19, enrolled during active disease.

The CDR3 DNA is TGTGCCAGTAGTATAAGGACCCTAGCGGACAAGTTCTTC. It encodes CASSIRTLADKFF. The chain employs TRBV19 and TRBJ2-1; TRBD2 agrees at 7 bases. CDR1 LNHDA and CDR2 SQIVND come from the germline V gene (reference sequence). Trimming at V came to 2 bases and at J to 14 bases, leaving 9 bases not matched to a gene. This CDR3 has 13 amino acids. The whole variable domain, filled in from reference TRBV19 and TRBJ2-1, reads DGGITQSPKYLFRKEGQNVTLSCEQNLNHDAMYWYRQDPGQGLRLIYYSQIVNDFQKGDIAEGYSVSREKKESFPLTVTSAQKNPTAFYLCASSIRTLADKFFGPGTRLTVL.